This T cell receptor (beta chain) was documented in a study of cytotoxic CD8 clonotypes in ibrutinib-treated CLL. This CDR3 is 15 amino acids long. Deletions cut 2 bases from V and 3 bases from J, with 10 bases between. Looked up from germline, CDR1 is LNHDA and CDR2 is SQIVND (reference sequence). Frozen-stored PBMCs produced approximately 2 micrograms of genomic DNA for TCR beta libraries. Libraries were prepared by immunoSEQ multiplex PCR; TCRdb keeps only in-frame clonotypes and omits some of them. This table holds 110,000 to 150,000 clones, 60% to 85% found once. The sample was PBMCs, taken after 24 months of ibrutinib treatment. This clonotype was obtained from a human donor with chronic lymphocytic leukemia. The chain links TRBV19 to TRBJ1-4; D is undetermined. CDR3 sequence: CASSISAGSNEKLFF. CDR3 nucleotide sequence: TGTGCCAGTAGTATAAGTGCCGGATCTAATGAAAAACTGTTTTTT.